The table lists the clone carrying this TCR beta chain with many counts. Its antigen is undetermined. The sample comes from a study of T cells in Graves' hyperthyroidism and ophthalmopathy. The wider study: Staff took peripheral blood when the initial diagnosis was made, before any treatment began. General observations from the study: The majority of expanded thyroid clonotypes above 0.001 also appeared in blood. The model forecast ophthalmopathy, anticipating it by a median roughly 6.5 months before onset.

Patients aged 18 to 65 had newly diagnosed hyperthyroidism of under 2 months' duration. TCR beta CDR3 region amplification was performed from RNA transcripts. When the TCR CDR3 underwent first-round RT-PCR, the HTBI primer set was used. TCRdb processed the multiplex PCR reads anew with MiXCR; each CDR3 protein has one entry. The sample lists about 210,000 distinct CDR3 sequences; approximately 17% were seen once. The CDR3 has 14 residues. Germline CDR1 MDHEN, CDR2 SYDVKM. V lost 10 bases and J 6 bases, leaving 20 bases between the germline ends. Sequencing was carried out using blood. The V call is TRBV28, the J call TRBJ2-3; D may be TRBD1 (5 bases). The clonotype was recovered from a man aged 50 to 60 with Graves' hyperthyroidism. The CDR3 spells CATSRTRASDTQYF. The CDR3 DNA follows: TGTGCCACCTCCCGGACACGTGCCTCTGATACGCAGTATTTT.